This T cell receptor (beta chain) was captured in a study of shared clonotypes between healthy human individuals. All participating donors were Caucasian adults from Nashville, Tennessee. The method was immunoSEQ multiplex PCR; TCRdb's version includes in-frame clones alone and lacks a portion of them. The data hold some 1.1 million clones, with roughly 77% observed a single time. V lost 4 bases and J lost 8; bases outside the gene matches: 6. Per germline, CDR1 MGHRA and CDR2 YSYEKL. There are 14 residues in the CDR3. This receptor was taken from a man aged 18-30 years in good health. Some clones in this sample may be carry-over from other donors' samples. The gene calls are TRBV4-1 and TRBJ1-4; 8 bases match TRBD1. The sample consisted of memory CD4+ T cells from PBMCs. Noted subset: CD45RA-negative fraction. The chain's CDR3 is CASSPGQGAEKLFF. The CDR3 region has the DNA TGCGCCAGCAGCCCCGGACAGGGCGCCGAAAAACTGTTTTTT.